These 23 T cell receptor beta chains were all obtained from the same sample, sequenced in a study of radiotherapy plus CTLA-4 blockade in lung cancer. Some clones are missing from TCRdb's copy, which holds only in-frame ones; the method was immunoSEQ multiplex PCR. The profile shows around 100,000 clones, 81% of them singletons. Sequenced material: peripheral blood, taken from a patient treated with radiotherapy plus ipilimumab. Receptors were obtained from a human donor with non-small cell lung cancer that progressed on radiotherapy plus ipilimumab. Some clones in this sample may be carry-over from other donors' samples.

The chain couples TRBV25-1 to TRBJ1-2; D remains ambiguous. V was shortened by 2 bases and J by 2 bases, with 6 bases between the two germline ends. The CDR3 extends over 13 amino acids. Germline lookup yields CDR1 MGHDK and CDR2 SYGVNS. The CDR3 spells CASSEGLNYGYTF. The CDR3 nucleotides are TGTGCCAGCAGTGAAGGTCTAAACTATGGCTACACCTTC.

Regarding this clone: An end of the junction does not agree with germline; a read error may underlie this. The chain joins TRBV6-5 to TRBJ1-1; maybe TRBD1 (6 bases). Germline V gene data show CDR1 as MNHEY and CDR2 as SVGAGI. CDR3 length equals 15 residues. The CDR3: CASSYFGGLNTEAFF. The CDR3 DNA sequence: TGTGCCAGCAGTTATTTTGGGGGGCTGAATACTGAAGCTTTCTTT.

The V call is TRBV18, the J call TRBJ2-3; D might be TRBD2 (5 bases). Trimming left V 6 bases short and J 2 bases short, with 15 bases between. The CDR3 is 15 amino acids. Per germline, CDR1 KGHSH and CDR2 LQKENI. CDR3 nucleotide sequence: TGTGCCAGCTCCCCCGGCGGCGGGCACACAGATACGCAGTATTTT. The encoded protein is CASSPGGGHTDTQYF.

This chain connects TRBV20-1 to TRBJ2-2, with D uncertain. From germline, CDR1 is DFQATT and CDR2 SNEGSKA (reference sequence). CDR3 length: 11 residues. V was cut by 3 bases and J by 7 bases, with 6 bases left in between. CDR3 residues: CSARRGGELFF. The CDR3 DNA sequence: TGCAGTGCTAGGCGAGGCGGGGAGCTGTTTTTT.

V is TRBV9 and J is TRBJ1-2, with 9 positions matching TRBD1. V lost 3 bases and J lost 7; bases outside the gene matches: 10. The CDR3 is 15 amino acids. Germline CDR1 SGDLS, CDR2 YYNGEE. CDR3 DNA sequence: TGTGCCAGCAGCGCCAGCCGGGACAGGGCCCTTGGCTACACCTTC. This encodes CASSASRDRALGYTF.

The V gene is TRBV2, the J gene TRBJ2-1; perhaps TRBD1 as D (5 bases). With 3 bases removed from V and 9 bases from J, the gap between germline ends came to 12 bases. The V gene's germline CDR1 is SNHLY and CDR2 FYNNEI. This CDR3 is built from 13 residues. In DNA form, the CDR3 reads TGTGCCAGCAGTGACGCAGGGAACCTTGAGCAGTTCTTC. This codes for CASSDAGNLEQFF.

CDR3 sequence (DNA): TGTGCCAGCAGCCAGGGACGGCCCAGTCAGCCCCAGCATTTT. As protein: CASSQGRPSQPQHF. The J gene is TRBJ1-5, the V gene TRBV6-5; D is perhaps TRBD1 (5 bases). CDR1 MNHEY and CDR2 SVGAGI come from the germline V gene. This CDR3 spans 14 amino acids. V lost 6 bases and J lost 6, with 15 bases in between.

J is TRBJ2-3 and V is TRBV7-6; 8 bases align to TRBD2. Per germline, CDR1 SGHVS and CDR2 FNYEAQ. The length of the CDR3 is 16 residues. J lost 6 bases, V lost 1 base, and 9 bases had no gene match. Here the CDR3 reads CASSLGGGGTRDTQYF. CDR3 in DNA: TGTGCCAGCAGCTTAGGTGGCGGGGGGACGAGGGATACGCAGTATTTT.

The genes are TRBV6-6 and TRBJ2-4, with 9 bases fitting TRBD1. J was trimmed by 8 bases and V by 3 bases; bases with no gene match: 8. CDR1 is MNHNY, CDR2 SVGAGI, per germline (reference sequence). The length of the CDR3 is 15 residues. CDR3 protein: CASSYRGTGQYIQYF. As DNA, the CDR3 is TGTGCCAGCAGTTATCGAGGGACAGGGCAATACATTCAGTACTTC.

The chain is built from TRBV11-1 and TRBJ2-1; 11 positions agree with TRBD2. The junction had 4 bases not matched to a gene; V was cut back by 3 bases and J by 6 bases. The CDR3 spans 15 residues. CDR1 and CDR2 (germline): SGHAT, FQDESV (reference sequence). The CDR3 reads CASSFGLAGGNEQFF. The CDR3 nucleotides read TGTGCCAGCAGCTTCGGTCTAGCGGGGGGCAATGAGCAGTTCTTC.

The rearrangement links TRBV7-9 to TRBJ1-1, with 9 bases aligning to TRBD1. The CDR3 totals 15 residues. Germline CDR1 and CDR2: SEHNR and FQNEAQ (reference sequence). The V and J ends lost 6 bases and 0 bases, in that order; junction bases with no gene match: 5. The CDR3 loop is CASRFTGGVNTEAFF. Here the CDR3 DNA reads TGTGCCAGCAGATTCACAGGGGGCGTGAACACTGAAGCTTTCTTT.

This clone was counted only a few times. This chain links TRBV5-1 with TRBJ2-1; 7 bases are shared with TRBD2. The germline V gene encodes CDR1 SGHRS and CDR2 YFSETQ. This CDR3 comprises 14 residues. With 3 bases clipped from V and 5 bases from J, the junction kept 5 bases outside the gene matches. CDR3 DNA: TGCGCCAGCAGCTCCTTGCGGGGGAACAATGAGCAGTTCTTC. It codes for CASSSLRGNNEQFF.

The CDR3 loop is CASSKGGTAYGYTF. The CDR3 bases are TGTGCCAGTAGTAAAGGAGGGACAGCCTATGGCTACACCTTC. The rearrangement links TRBV19 to TRBJ1-2; the match to TRBD1 covers 7 bases. The V gene's germline CDR1 is LNHDA and CDR2 SQIVND (reference sequence). This CDR3 region has 14 residues. The trim removed 4 bases at V and 4 bases at J, leaving 6 bases unmatched.

V gene TRBV2 combines with J gene TRBJ1-6; no clear D gene. The CDR3 totals 14 residues. The germline V gene encodes CDR1 SNHLY and CDR2 FYNNEI. V lost 4 bases to trimming and J lost 6 bases, with 10 bases between them. The CDR3 nucleotides are TGTGCCAGCAGTGGACTGGGAAGTAATTCACCCCTCCACTTT. Translated: CASSGLGSNSPLHF.

This chain links TRBV2 with TRBJ2-3; D not certain. CDR1 and CDR2 (germline): SNHLY, FYNNEI. The CDR3 has 14 amino acids. Trimming removed 2 bases from V and 2 bases from J, with 8 bases in between. CDR3 sequence: CASSENRDTDTQYF. CDR3 nucleotide sequence: TGTGCCAGCAGTGAAAACAGAGACACAGATACGCAGTATTTT.

This clone was seen just once. V gene TRBV7-6 combines with J gene TRBJ1-6; 8 bases are shared with TRBD1. The CDR3 contains 15 residues. V dropped 5 bases and J dropped 3; count of bases not matched to a gene: 3. The germline gives CDR1 SGHVS, CDR2 FNYEAQ. Written as DNA, the CDR3 is TGTGCCAGCAGCCGCGGACAGGGCTATAATTCACCCCTCCACTTT. Amino acids: CASSRGQGYNSPLHF.

The genes are TRBV30 and TRBJ1-3, with no clear D. This CDR3 region has 14 residues. The V end was cut by 2 bases, the J end by 0 bases, with 8 bases between. CDR1 is GTSNPN and CDR2 is SVGIG in the germline V gene (reference sequence). The CDR3 here is CAWSLGVSGNTIYF. The CDR3 DNA reads TGTGCCTGGAGTCTCGGAGTCTCTGGAAACACCATATATTTT. The full variable domain, completed using reference TRBV30 and TRBJ1-3, is SQTIHQWPATLVQPVGSPLSLECTVEGTSNPNLYWYRQAAGRGLQLLFYSVGIGQISSEVPQNLSASRPQDRQFILSSKKLLLSDSGFYLCAWSLGVSGNTIYFGEGSWLTVV.

The J gene is TRBJ1-4, the V gene TRBV18; D might be TRBD1 (5 bases). The V and J ends lost 2 bases and 7 bases respectively, with 17 bases between them. Germline assignment: CDR1 KGHSH and CDR2 LQKENI. The CDR3 spans 16 residues. CDR3 coding DNA: TGTGCCAGCTCACCAGGGCTACGGGGCGCAGGTGAAAAACTGTTTTTT. Translating it yields CASSPGLRGAGEKLFF. The full variable domain, its missing parts supplied by reference TRBV18 and TRBJ1-4, is NAGVMQNPRHLVRRRGQEARLRCSPMKGHSHVYWYRQLPEEGLKFMVYLQKENIIDESGMPKERFSAEFPKEGPSILRIQQVVRGDSAAYFCASSPGLRGAGEKLFFGSGTQLSVL.

This clone appeared a few times. The gene calls are TRBV5-1 and TRBJ1-3, with TRBD1 matching over 7 bases. V dropped 5 bases and J dropped 2; count of bases not matched to a gene: 7. The CDR3 extends over 15 amino acids. Germline CDR1 is SGHRS and CDR2 is YFSETQ. The CDR3 region has the DNA TGCGCCAGCAGTTCTGAGGGGACAGCTGGAAACACCATATATTTT. Its translation: CASSSEGTAGNTIYF.

The chain links TRBV5-6 to TRBJ2-6; D is unclear. Trimming stripped 0 bases from V and 0 bases from J, with 4 bases between. CDR1 and CDR2 (germline): SGHDT, YYEEEE. This CDR3 has 15 amino acids. DNA of the CDR3: TGTGCCAGCAGCTTGGGGGCCTCTGGGGCCAACGTCCTGACTTTC. Protein: CASSLGASGANVLTF.

The chain couples TRBV4-2 to TRBJ1-2, with 7 bases fitting TRBD1. The germline gives CDR1 LGHNA, CDR2 YNFKEQ. Germline trimming cut 2 bases from V and 0 bases from J; bases unmatched to any gene: 3. The length of the CDR3 is 15 residues. Here the CDR3 DNA reads TGTGCCAGCAGCCAAAGGGGGCAGGCTAACTATGGCTACACCTTC. Amino acids: CASSQRGQANYGYTF.

V and J are TRBV6-5 and TRBJ2-7; D not resolved. In germline, CDR1 is MNHEY, CDR2 SVGAGI. V gave up 5 bases and J gave up 2 bases, with 13 bases separating them. This CDR3 has 14 amino acids. CDR3 region: CASSISLGAYEQYF. In DNA, the CDR3 is TGTGCCAGCAGTATTTCATTAGGAGCCTACGAGCAGTACTTC.

Only one count was recorded for this clone. The rearrangement joins TRBV5-6 to TRBJ1-4; D possibly corresponds to TRBD1 (5 bases). The V gene lost 0 bases and the J gene lost 7 bases, with 10 bases spanning the gap. This CDR3 is 14 amino acids long. Germline V gene lookup returns CDR1 SGHDT and CDR2 YYEEEE. The CDR3 nucleotides read TGTGCCAGCAGCTTGGGGAGGGACCTTGAAAAACTGTTTTTT. Its translation: CASSLGRDLEKLFF.